The rows below give T cell receptor beta chains drawn from one sample of a study of blood T cells in healthy people across ages. TCRdb re-derived calls from the 5' RACE reads in MiXCR, one entry per CDR3 protein. The sample comprises 550,000 to 800,000 distinct CDR3 sequences, around 21% of which are singletons, and 3.5% to 4% rests with the top ten. Sequencing used blood. Source of these receptors: a man between 70 and 80 years old in good health. CDR3s include the opening cysteine and the closing phenylalanine or tryptophan. D genes are given only for firm matches. Size is stated for part of the rows, as once, few or many counts, or as a class when the clone is expanded.

size	D	V	J	CDR3	DNA
many	TRBD2	TRBV20-1	TRBJ2-5	CSAIISGTRETQYF	TGCAGTGCTATTATAAGCGGGACTAGGGAGACCCAGTACTTC
.	TRBD2	TRBV7-2	TRBJ2-1	CASTLSGSSYNEQFF	TGTGCCAGCACCTTGAGCGGGAGCTCCTACAATGAGCAGTTCTTC
few	.	TRBV11-2	TRBJ2-5	CASSLDGSIQGTQYF	TGTGCCAGCAGCTTAGACGGTTCTATACAAGGGACCCAGTACTTC
.	.	TRBV15	TRBJ2-5	CATSRAKEMLGGETQYF	TGTGCCACCAGCAGGGCAAAAGAGATGTTGGGGGGAGAGACCCAGTACTTC
few	TRBD1	TRBV11-2	TRBJ2-7	CASSRGRDRVYEQYF	TGTGCCAGCAGCCGGGGCCGGGACAGGGTCTACGAGCAGTACTTC
few	TRBD1	TRBV6-1	TRBJ2-3	CASTDRTRGQDTQYF	TGTGCCAGCACCGACCGAACGAGGGGGCAAGATACGCAGTATTTT
many	.	TRBV4-2	TRBJ2-7	CASSREAGWEQYF	TGTGCCAGCAGCCGAGAGGCGGGGTGGGAGCAGTACTTC
.	.	TRBV5-1	TRBJ2-3	CASSLEHMSTDTQYF	TGCGCCAGCAGCTTGGAACACATGAGCACAGATACGCAGTATTTT
.	.	TRBV6-6	TRBJ2-3	CASSRTGAGTDTQYF	TGTGCCAGCAGTAGGACTGGGGCTGGCACAGATACGCAGTATTTT
.	.	TRBV29-1	TRBJ1-1	CSAPRTRYDTEAFF	TGCAGCGCTCCGCGTACACGTTACGACACTGAAGCTTTCTTT
.	TRBD2	TRBV3-1	TRBJ2-1	CASSDGTTGEQFF	TGTGCCAGCAGCGATGGGACTACCGGTGAGCAGTTCTTC
.	TRBD1	TRBV20-1	TRBJ2-2	CSARGRTGETGELFF	TGCAGTGCTAGAGGGAGGACAGGGGAGACCGGGGAGCTGTTTTTT
.	TRBD2	TRBV20-1	TRBJ2-3	CSARGTSGRRPGPDTQYF	TGCAGTGCTAGGGGGACTAGCGGGAGACGACCGGGTCCCGATACGCAGTATTTT
few	TRBD2	TRBV7-2	TRBJ2-3	CASSFITGGLTDTQYF	TGTGCCAGCAGCTTCATAACGGGAGGGCTCACAGATACGCAGTATTTT
.	TRBD1	TRBV29-1	TRBJ2-7	CSVRDRNSYEQYF	TGCAGCGTCAGGGACAGGAACTCCTACGAGCAGTACTTC
many	.	TRBV7-3	TRBJ2-3	CASSLTVTADTQYF	TGTGCCAGCAGCTTAACGGTTACGGCAGATACGCAGTATTTT
.	TRBD2	TRBV3-1	TRBJ2-5	CASSQGSLAGSETQYF	TGTGCCAGCAGCCAAGGCTCACTAGCGGGATCAGAGACCCAGTACTTC
many	.	TRBV11-2	TRBJ2-7	CASSYDSGSYEQYF	TGTGCCAGCAGCTATGACAGTGGATCCTACGAGCAGTACTTC
few	TRBD1	TRBV27	TRBJ2-7	CASKTGPSYEQYF	TGTGCCAGCAAGACAGGGCCTTCCTACGAGCAGTACTTC
.	TRBD1	TRBV20-1	TRBJ2-5	CSARDLDDRARETQYF	TGCAGTGCTAGAGATCTAGATGACAGGGCTAGAGAGACCCAGTACTTC
.	TRBD2	TRBV25-1	TRBJ2-4	CASSEPLAGKNIQYF	TGTGCCAGCAGTGAGCCACTAGCGGGGAAAAACATTCAGTACTTC
.	TRBD2	TRBV5-1	TRBJ2-1	CASSLMSSGRARRNEQFF	TGCGCCAGCAGCTTGATGTCTAGCGGGAGGGCCAGGAGGAATGAGCAGTTCTTC
few	.	TRBV4-1	TRBJ2-7	CASSLQQAGAYEQYF	TGCGCCAGCAGCCTCCAGCAGGCAGGGGCCTACGAGCAGTACTTC